The 16 T cell receptor beta chains listed next were all sequenced from one sample in a study of cytomegalovirus exposure and HLA in healthy donors (dated by TCRdb to the late 2010s). The receptor library was made with the immunoSEQ multiplex PCR assay. The multiplex PCR relied on a mix of 60 forward primers for TCR Vbeta segments and 13 reverse primers for TCR Jbeta segments. TCRdb took over this immuneACCESS table, retaining in-frame rearrangements with V and J assigned. Such tables are incomplete; in checked studies, under half of the missing clones stem from an unresolved V gene, and the remainder is unexplained. The sample table gives just over 150,000 clones. Jointly, the top ten make up under 2.5% of the sample. The sequencing sample was made of PBMCs. These receptors were obtained from a man aged 25 to 40 in good health and CMV-seronegative.

The chain combines TRBV15 with TRBJ2-5; possible D gene TRBD1, 5 bases. TRBJ2-7 matches the DNA end more closely, so the J call is doubtful. Per germline, CDR1 LNHNV and CDR2 YYDKDF (reference sequence). The CDR3 consists of 15 residues. The CDR3 DNA reads as TGTGCCACCAGCAGAGATGCAGGGCAGACCTACGAGCAGTACTTC. Protein sequence: CATSRDAGQTYEQYF.

In the case of this clone: At one end, the junction sequence differs from germline, possibly due to a read error. This chain links TRBV29-1 with TRBJ1-4; possible D gene TRBD1, 5 bases. The CDR3 covers 13 residues. Per the germline V gene, CDR1 is SQVTM and CDR2 is ANQGSEA. The chain's CDR3 is CNVGRGFGEKLFF. The CDR3 DNA reads TGCAACGTTGGGAGGGGATTCGGCGAAAAACTGTTTTTT.

The rearrangement uses TRBV11-2 and TRBJ1-1; no definite D call. The germline V gene has CDR1 SGHAT and CDR2 FQNNGV. The CDR3 is 15 residues long. Trimming pared 1 base from V and 3 bases from J, leaving 12 bases between. CDR3 nucleotide sequence: TGTGCCAGCAGCTTAGGAGCCGGGGTCGACACTGAAGCTTTCTTT. Its translation: CASSLGAGVDTEAFF.

V is TRBV7-9 and J is TRBJ1-4, with 8 positions matching TRBD1. Unmatched junction bases numbered 9, after V lost 4 bases and J lost 8 bases. This CDR3 contains 15 residues. Germline V gene sequence: CDR1 SEHNR, CDR2 FQNEAQ (reference sequence). The CDR3 region has the DNA TGTGCCAGCAGCTACCCCCAGGGGGCGGGGGAAAAACTGTTTTTT. Its translation: CASSYPQGAGEKLFF.

V usage is TRBV28 and J usage is TRBJ1-1; a possible D gene is TRBD1 (6 bases). This CDR3 comprises 13 residues. The V and J ends lost 3 bases and 5 bases respectively, with 10 bases between them. From germline, CDR1 is MDHEN and CDR2 SYDVKM. Here the CDR3 DNA reads TGTGCCAGCAGTTTTCAAGGGGGAACTGAAGCTTTCTTT. Amino acids: CASSFQGGTEAFF.

V and J are TRBV7-2 and TRBJ2-3, with D possibly matching TRBD2 (5 bases). Looked up from germline, CDR1 is SGHTA and CDR2 is FQGNSA. The V gene lost 5 bases and the J gene lost 6 bases, with 12 bases spanning the gap. CDR3 length: 13 amino acids. CDR3: CASSLARGDTQYF. CDR3 bases: TGTGCCAGCAGCCTTGCTCGAGGGGATACGCAGTATTTT.

This chain joins TRBV30 and TRBJ2-1, with D tentatively TRBD2 (6 bases). The CDR3 is made up of 13 amino acids. The V end lost 8 bases, the J end lost 4 bases, and 15 bases lay between the germline ends. In germline, CDR1 is GTSNPN, CDR2 SVGIG (reference sequence). In DNA form, the CDR3 reads TGTGCCCGACTCGGGGCGGGATACAATGAGCAGTTCTTC. Protein product: CARLGAGYNEQFF.

The rearrangement uses TRBV5-6 and TRBJ2-1; D remains ambiguous. This CDR3 contains 15 residues. Trimming took 5 bases from V and 7 from J, leaving 19 bases between them. Germline-derived CDR1 and CDR2 are SGHDT and YYEEEE. As DNA, the CDR3 is TGTGCCAGCAGTTTTCTAGAAGACCTCAATAATGAGCAGTTCTTC. Its translation is CASSFLEDLNNEQFF.

CDR3 bases: TGTGCCAGCAGCCAAGATAGAGACAATGAGCAGTTCTTC. The encoded protein is CASSQDRDNEQFF. The chain joins TRBV14 to TRBJ2-1; D gene uncertain. The CDR3 length is 13 residues. V lost 0 bases and J 5 bases, leaving 5 bases between the germline ends. Germline V gene sequence: CDR1 SGHDN, CDR2 FVKESK.

This chain joins TRBV7-2 and TRBJ1-2; D is undetermined. Looked up from germline, CDR1 is SGHTA and CDR2 is FQGNSA. With 8 bases removed from V and 5 bases from J, the gap between germline ends came to 15 bases. The CDR3 length is 13 residues. The CDR3 sequence: CASAPGREYGYTF. CDR3 DNA: TGTGCCAGCGCGCCGGGTCGGGAATATGGCTACACCTTC.

The genes are TRBV19 and TRBJ1-2; D is perhaps TRBD1 (6 bases). Germline CDR1 reads LNHDA; CDR2 reads SQIVND (reference sequence). The CDR3 extends over 12 amino acids. V was clipped by 1 base and J by 8 bases, with 8 bases between them. The CDR3 here is CASSIAGEGYTF. CDR3 sequence (DNA): TGTGCCAGTAGTATAGCAGGGGAAGGCTACACCTTC.

In DNA form, the CDR3 reads TGCGCCAGCAGCCAAGGACTAGCGGGAGGGTTAGCCAAAAACATTCAGTACTTC. This translates into CASSQGLAGGLAKNIQYF. The V call is TRBV4-1, the J call TRBJ2-4; 14 nucleotides line up with TRBD2. The junction had 2 bases not matched to a gene; V was cut back by 1 base and J by 0 bases. The CDR3 covers 18 residues. Germline CDR1 reads MGHRA; CDR2 reads YSYEKL.

This chain links TRBV5-1 with TRBJ1-2; 7 bases fit TRBD1. CDR3 length: 15 amino acids. Germline CDR1 SGHRS, CDR2 YFSETQ. Germline trimming cut 4 bases from V and 5 bases from J; bases unmatched to any gene: 11. CDR3 sequence reads: CASSLTGTEVYGYTF. CDR3 sequence (DNA): TGCGCCAGCAGCCTTACAGGGACAGAGGTTTATGGCTACACCTTC.

This chain links TRBV4-2 with TRBJ2-1; D is ambiguous. Trimming shortened V by 0 bases and J by 4 bases, and 13 bases separated the two germline ends. The CDR3 runs 16 residues. Germline assignment: CDR1 LGHNA and CDR2 YNFKEQ. DNA of the CDR3: TGTGCCAGCAGCCAAGAGACTGCGAGTAGGTACAATGAGCAGTTCTTC. It translates to CASSQETASRYNEQFF.

This sequence joins TRBV7-8 and TRBJ1-4, with D possibly matching TRBD1 (6 bases). There are 14 residues in the CDR3. Per the germline V gene, CDR1 is SGHVS and CDR2 is FQNEAQ. V lost 5 bases to trimming and J lost 10 bases, with 17 bases between them. CDR3 nucleotides: TGTGCCAGCAGCCAGGACGGGAGGGGGGGAAAACTGTTTTTT. It specifies CASSQDGRGGKLFF.

The V call is TRBV10-3, the J call TRBJ1-1; the D gene is possibly TRBD1 (5 bases). With 4 bases removed from V and 2 bases from J, the gap between germline ends came to 11 bases. CDR3 length equals 14 residues. Per germline, CDR1 ENHRY and CDR2 SYGVKD. Here the CDR3 DNA reads TGTGCCATCAGTGGACTGGGGGGAAACACTGAAGCTTTCTTT. Protein: CAISGLGGNTEAFF.